The 29 T cell receptor beta chains given below trace back to one sample, sequenced in a study of T cell clonotyping in hematopoietic cell transplantation. The repertoire was sequenced with immunoSEQ multiplex PCR; TCRdb's copy has only in-frame clones and lacks some. Among under 25,000 clones listed, approximately 80% were seen once. Time point denoted: recipient sample about 28 days before transplant, after cytoreduction. Sequenced here: peripheral blood mononuclear cells, sampled before stem cell transplant. The receptors originated from a man in his sixties with acute myeloid leukemia. Some clones in this sample may be carry-over from other donors' samples.

The J gene is TRBJ2-7, the V gene TRBV13; the match to TRBD1 covers 7 bases. Germline assignment: CDR1 PRHDT and CDR2 FYEKMQ (reference sequence). The CDR3 has 16 amino acids. After removal of 0 bases from V and 4 bases from J, the junction contained 9 bases not matched to a gene. The CDR3, as DNA: TGTGCCAGCAGCTTAGGCCCCGACAGGGTGGGGTACGAGCAGTACTTC. Encoded protein: CASSLGPDRVGYEQYF.

The chain couples TRBV4-1 to TRBJ2-7; no firm D call. The CDR3 totals 16 residues. Trimming removed 0 bases at V and 0 bases at J, with 12 bases between. Per the germline V gene, CDR1 is MGHRA and CDR2 is YSYEKL. CDR3 sequence: CASSQESRVNSYEQYF. The CDR3 bases are TGCGCCAGCAGCCAAGAGAGTAGGGTCAACTCCTACGAGCAGTACTTC.

The chain combines TRBV6-1 with TRBJ1-1, with 10 bases fitting TRBD1. V shed 6 bases, J shed 3 bases, and the junction held 7 bases outside the gene matches. From germline, CDR1 is MNHNS and CDR2 SASEGT. There are 15 residues in the CDR3. The chain's CDR3 is CASSKTGGGDTEAFF. DNA of the CDR3: TGTGCCAGCAGCAAGACAGGGGGCGGGGACACTGAAGCTTTCTTT.

This chain links TRBV29-1 with TRBJ2-7; 8 bases line up with TRBD1. CDR1 and CDR2 (germline): SQVTM, ANQGSEA. V shed 6 bases, J shed 0 bases, and the junction held 7 bases outside the gene matches. This CDR3 region has 14 residues. The CDR3 here is CSVATGVTSYEQYF. The CDR3 DNA reads TGCAGCGTGGCGACAGGGGTAACCTCCTACGAGCAGTACTTC.

The rearrangement links TRBV19 to TRBJ1-5; 9 positions match TRBD1. V gave up 1 base and J gave up 2 bases; unmatched junction bases: 6. The length of the CDR3 is 17 residues. Germline CDR1 is LNHDA and CDR2 is SQIVND (reference sequence). The CDR3 spells CASSIVGDRVGNQPQHF. The CDR3 DNA follows: TGTGCCAGTAGTATAGTCGGGGACAGGGTTGGCAATCAGCCCCAGCATTTT.

The gene calls are TRBV11-2 and TRBJ2-5, with D perhaps matching TRBD1 (5 bases). Trimming shortened V by 5 bases and J by 5 bases, and 12 bases separated the two germline ends. CDR3 length equals 13 residues. CDR1 is SGHAT, CDR2 FQNNGV, per germline. CDR3 coding DNA: TGTGCCAGCAGCCCAGGGTCCCGGGAGACCCAGTACTTC. Its protein product is CASSPGSRETQYF.

CDR3 sequence (DNA): TGTGCCAGCAGTGAAGGGGAGGACGGGGCTGGATATGGCTACACCTTC. This translates into CASSEGEDGAGYGYTF. The rearrangement joins TRBV2 to TRBJ1-2, with a possible D match to TRBD1 (5 bases). V lost 1 base and J lost 5, with 17 bases in between. Germline-derived CDR1 and CDR2 are SNHLY and FYNNEI. The CDR3 sequence is 16 residues long. Drawing the rest from reference TRBV2 and TRBJ1-2, the complete variable domain is EPEVTQTPSHQVTQMGQEVILRCVPISNHLYFYWYRQILGQKVEFLVSFYNNEISEKSEIFDDQFSVERPDGSNFTLKIRSTKLEDSAMYFCASSEGEDGAGYGYTFGSGTRLTVV.

The V gene is TRBV6-5, the J gene TRBJ2-5, with 13 positions matching TRBD2. The CDR3 is 13 residues long. J was trimmed by 3 bases and V by 10 bases; bases with no gene match: 2. The germline V gene has CDR1 MNHEY and CDR2 SVGAGI. The CDR3 region is CAIGTSGEETQYF. The CDR3, as DNA: TGTGCCATCGGGACTAGCGGGGAAGAGACCCAGTACTTC.

The genes are TRBV7-9 and TRBJ1-2; the D is unclear. The length of the CDR3 is 14 residues. Germline CDR1 is SEHNR and CDR2 is FQNEAQ (reference sequence). V dropped 4 bases and J dropped 5 bases, with 14 bases sitting between them. The CDR3 sequence: CASSSVGEEYGYTF. Here the CDR3 DNA reads TGTGCCAGCAGCTCCGTTGGCGAAGAGTATGGCTACACCTTC.

CDR3 DNA: TGTGCCAGTCGTAAGGACAGAAATAATTCACCCCTCCACTTT. This encodes CASRKDRNNSPLHF. The rearrangement links TRBV19 to TRBJ1-6; possible D gene TRBD1, 6 bases. Trimming left V 8 bases short and J 5 bases short, with 13 bases between. This CDR3 is 14 amino acids long. Germline lookup yields CDR1 LNHDA and CDR2 SQIVND (reference sequence).

The J gene is TRBJ1-5, the V gene TRBV7-8; D remains ambiguous. The V gene lost 3 bases and the J gene lost 0 bases, with 12 bases spanning the gap. CDR3 length: 16 amino acids. From germline, CDR1 is SGHVS and CDR2 FQNEAQ. CDR3 in amino acids: CASSLWTLYSNQPQHF. As DNA, the CDR3 is TGTGCCAGCAGCTTGTGGACTCTTTATAGCAATCAGCCCCAGCATTTT.

The rearrangement uses TRBV6-5 and TRBJ2-5, with TRBD1 matching over 7 bases. CDR3 size: 13 residues. Germline CDR1 is MNHEY and CDR2 is SVGAGI. After removal of 7 bases from V and 5 bases from J, the junction contained 7 bases not matched to a gene. The CDR3 nucleotides read TGTGCCAGCACCCCAGGCAGGGGGGAGACCCAGTACTTC. It specifies CASTPGRGETQYF.

The chain combines TRBV2 with TRBJ2-7, with 7 positions matching TRBD1. Per germline, CDR1 SNHLY and CDR2 FYNNEI. This CDR3 comprises 15 residues. J gave up 2 bases and V 6 bases, and 10 bases lay outside the gene matches. The CDR3 is CASSGGTVYTYEQYF. In DNA form, the CDR3 reads TGTGCCAGCAGCGGTGGGACAGTCTATACCTACGAGCAGTACTTC.

The chain links TRBV5-1 to TRBJ1-5, with D perhaps matching TRBD1 (5 bases). Germline lookup yields CDR1 SGHRS and CDR2 YFSETQ. The CDR3 is made up of 15 amino acids. The V end was cut by 0 bases, the J end by 4 bases, with 11 bases between. CDR3 nucleotides: TGCGCCAGCAGCTTGGAGGCAGGGACTAATCAGCCCCAGCATTTT. Translating gives CASSLEAGTNQPQHF.

The chain joins TRBV11-2 to TRBJ1-3, with TRBD1 as a possible D gene (6 bases). With 5 bases removed from V and 0 bases from J, the gap between germline ends came to 11 bases. The CDR3 is 15 amino acids. In germline, CDR1 is SGHAT, CDR2 FQNNGV. CDR3 coding DNA: TGTGCCAGCAGCGAGGACAGCGTCTCTGGAAACACCATATATTTT. The encoded protein is CASSEDSVSGNTIYF.

This sequence joins TRBV21-1 and TRBJ1-2. TRBV21-1 is shown as a pseudogene. The CDR3 loop spans 15 amino acids. CDR3: CASSKGGGGLKGYTF. The CDR3 DNA reads as TGTGCCAGCAGCAAAGGAGGGGGGGGATTGAAGGGCTACACCTTC.

The V gene is TRBV4-3, the J gene TRBJ1-6; 7 bases align to TRBD1. With 0 bases clipped from V and 9 bases from J, the junction kept 5 bases outside the gene matches. The CDR3 length is 15 residues. Germline CDR1 and CDR2: LGHNA and YSLEER. In DNA, the CDR3 is TGCGCCAGCAGCCAAGAAGAGGGGGCAGGTTCACCCCTCCACTTT. This translates into CASSQEEGAGSPLHF.

The chain joins TRBV6-1 to TRBJ2-7; tentatively, D is TRBD1 (6 bases). This CDR3 has 14 residues. The germline V gene has CDR1 MNHNS and CDR2 SASEGT. Trimming shortened V by 8 bases and J by 2 bases, and 16 bases separated the two germline ends. This CDR3 is CASRNRDMAYEQYF. Here the CDR3 DNA reads TGTGCCAGCCGGAACCGGGACATGGCCTACGAGCAGTACTTC.

The chain has TRBV6-5 and TRBJ1-6; D remains ambiguous. The length of the CDR3 is 13 residues. The germline V and J ends were trimmed by 2 bases and 7 bases, with 6 bases remaining between them. The germline gives CDR1 MNHEY, CDR2 SVGAGI. Here the CDR3 reads CASSYRENSPLHF. In nucleotides, the CDR3 is TGTGCCAGCAGTTACCGGGAGAATTCACCCCTCCACTTT.

The CDR3 is CASSQDQSSYEQYF. CDR3 coding DNA: TGCGCCAGCAGCCAAGACCAAAGCTCCTACGAGCAGTACTTC. The chain recombines TRBV4-3 with TRBJ2-7; D is ambiguous. Trimming pared 0 bases from V and 0 bases from J, leaving 6 bases between. This CDR3 spans 14 amino acids. The germline V gene encodes CDR1 LGHNA and CDR2 YSLEER.

This chain uses TRBV9 with TRBJ2-1; TRBD1 agrees at 7 bases. CDR3 size: 13 residues. V dropped 0 bases and J dropped 6; count of bases not matched to a gene: 0. CDR1 and CDR2 from the germline V gene are SGDLS and YYNGEE. In nucleotides, the CDR3 is TGTGCCAGCAGCGTAGCAGGGGGCAATGAGCAGTTCTTC. Its translation: CASSVAGGNEQFF.

This clone has only a few counts. The V gene is TRBV6-5, the J gene TRBJ1-2; D is perhaps TRBD1 (5 bases). Germline CDR1 and CDR2: MNHEY and SVGAGI. The CDR3 has 13 amino acids. The V end lost 5 bases, the J end lost 3 bases, and 10 bases lay between the germline ends. The CDR3 DNA follows: TGTGCCAGCAGTCCCACGACAGACTATGGCTACACCTTC. Protein product: CASSPTTDYGYTF.

The chain recombines TRBV7-6 with TRBJ1-1; no firm D call. V was clipped by 1 base and J by 10 bases, with 7 bases between them. In germline, CDR1 is SGHVS, CDR2 FNYEAQ. The CDR3 sequence is 11 residues long. In nucleotides, the CDR3 is TGTGCCAGCAGCTTAGTAGTTGTAGCTTTCTTT. Encoded protein: CASSLVVVAFF. The full variable domain, with the rest looked up from reference TRBV7-6 and TRBJ1-1, is GAGVSQSPRYKVTKRGQDVALRCDPISGHVSLYWYRQALGQGPEFLTYFNYEAQQDKSGLPNDRFSAERPEGSISTLTIQRTEQRDSAMYRCASSLVVVAFFGQGTRLTVV.

In its sample, this clone was seen a few times. The rearrangement links TRBV29-1 to TRBJ2-1, with 10 nucleotides matching TRBD2. In germline, CDR1 is SQVTM, CDR2 ANQGSEA. Trimming removed 6 bases from V and 6 bases from J; junction bases left unmatched: 11. This CDR3 is built from 15 residues. CDR3 in DNA: TGCAGCGTGGGGAAGCGGGGGGGCCTGGGCAATGAGCAGTTCTTC. The encoded protein is CSVGKRGGLGNEQFF.

In this sample, this clone turned up a few times. The J gene is TRBJ2-7, the V gene TRBV7-9; 9 nucleotides align to TRBD1. This CDR3 has 14 amino acids. The germline V gene encodes CDR1 SEHNR and CDR2 FQNEAQ (reference sequence). Germline trimming cut 6 bases from V and 2 bases from J; bases unmatched to any gene: 5. CDR3 nucleotides: TGTGCCAGCAGTTCCGACAGGGGGGCCTACGAGCAGTACTTC. Residues: CASSSDRGAYEQYF. The full variable domain, completed using reference TRBV7-9 and TRBJ2-7, is DTGVSQNPRHKITKRGQNVTFRCDPISEHNRLYWYRQTLGQGPEFLTYFQNEAQLEKSRLLSDRFSAERPKGSFSTLEIQRTEQGDSAMYLCASSSDRGAYEQYFGPGTRLTVT.

V usage is TRBV2 and J usage is TRBJ1-1; the D is unclear. Germline assignment: CDR1 SNHLY and CDR2 FYNNEI. Trimming left V 6 bases short and J 7 bases short, with 12 bases between. The CDR3 consists of 12 residues. This CDR3 is CASSSDGVEAFF. CDR3 bases: TGTGCCAGCAGCTCCGATGGGGTTGAAGCTTTCTTT.

The chain uses TRBV13 and TRBJ1-2, with D perhaps matching TRBD1 (6 bases). V lost 1 base, J lost 4 bases, and 13 bases lay in between. Germline V gene lookup returns CDR1 PRHDT and CDR2 FYEKMQ (reference sequence). The CDR3 is 15 amino acids. The CDR3 nucleotides read TGTGCCAGCAGCTTAGATGGGGGGCGAGGCTATGGCTACACCTTC. Residues: CASSLDGGRGYGYTF.

The chain links TRBV5-1 to TRBJ2-7; 8 bases align to TRBD1. The CDR3 spans 15 residues. CDR1 and CDR2 (germline): SGHRS, YFSETQ. The V gene end was trimmed by 3 bases and the J gene end by 4 bases; junction bases not matched to a gene: 9. CDR3 nucleotides: TGCGCCAGCAGCTGGACGGCAGGGGGCGTGTACGAGCAGTACTTC. Protein: CASSWTAGGVYEQYF.

The chain is built from TRBV7-2 and TRBJ2-5; TRBD1 matches 7 bases. V was clipped by 1 base and J by 2 bases; unmatched bases: 4. Per germline, CDR1 SGHTA and CDR2 FQGNSA. The CDR3 runs to 15 residues. The CDR3 here is CASSLDGDSQETQYF. The CDR3 DNA reads TGTGCCAGCAGCTTAGACGGGGACAGTCAAGAGACCCAGTACTTC.